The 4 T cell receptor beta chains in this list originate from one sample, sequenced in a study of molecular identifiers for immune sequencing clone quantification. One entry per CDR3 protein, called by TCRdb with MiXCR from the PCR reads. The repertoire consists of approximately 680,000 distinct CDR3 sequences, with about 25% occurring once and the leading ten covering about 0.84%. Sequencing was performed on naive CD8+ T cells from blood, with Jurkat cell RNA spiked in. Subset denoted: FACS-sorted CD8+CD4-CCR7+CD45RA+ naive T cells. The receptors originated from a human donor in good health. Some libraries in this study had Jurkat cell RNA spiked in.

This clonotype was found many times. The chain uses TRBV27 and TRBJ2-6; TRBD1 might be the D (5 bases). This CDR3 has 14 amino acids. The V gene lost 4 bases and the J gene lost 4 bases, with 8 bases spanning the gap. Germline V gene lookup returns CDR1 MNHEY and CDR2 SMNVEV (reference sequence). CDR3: CASSYGAGANVLTF. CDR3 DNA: TGTGCCAGCAGTTATGGGGCCGGGGCCAACGTCCTGACTTTC.

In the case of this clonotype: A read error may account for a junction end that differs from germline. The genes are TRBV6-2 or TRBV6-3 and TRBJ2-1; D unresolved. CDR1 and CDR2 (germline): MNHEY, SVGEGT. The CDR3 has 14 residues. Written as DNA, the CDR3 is TGTACCAGCACCTGTCCCCGAAGGGACAATGAGCAGTTCTTC. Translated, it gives CTSTCPRRDNEQFF.

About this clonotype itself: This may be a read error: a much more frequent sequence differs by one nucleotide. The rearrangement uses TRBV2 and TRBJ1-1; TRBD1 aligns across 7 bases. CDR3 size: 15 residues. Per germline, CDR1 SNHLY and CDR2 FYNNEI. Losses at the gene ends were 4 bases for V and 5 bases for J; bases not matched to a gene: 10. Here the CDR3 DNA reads TGTGCCAGCAGTGCCCTAACAGGGGAGCATACTGAAGCTTTCTTT. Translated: CASSALTGEHTEAFF.

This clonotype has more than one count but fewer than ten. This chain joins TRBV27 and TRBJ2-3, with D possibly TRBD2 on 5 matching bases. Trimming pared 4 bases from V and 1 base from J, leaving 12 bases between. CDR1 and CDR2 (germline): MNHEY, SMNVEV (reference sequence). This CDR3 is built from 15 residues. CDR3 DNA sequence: TGTGCCAGCAGTTGGGCCCCCGGGGGCACAGATACGCAGTATTTT. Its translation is CASSWAPGGTDTQYF.